Following are 26 T cell receptor beta chains from one sample sequenced in a study of shared clonotypes between healthy human individuals. Profiled with immunoSEQ multiplex PCR; TCRdb holds only in-frame clones, not every one. The sample contains about 330,000 clones, roughly 91% of which appear only once. Sequencing used memory CD8+ T cells sorted from blood. Subset noted: CD45RO+ cells pooled with CCR7-negative TemRA cells. The source of these receptors is a man aged 18 to 29 in good health.

This clone was counted once. Here the CDR3 reads CASSLALGQGKKEQYF. Here the CDR3 DNA reads TGTGCCAGCAGCTTGGCCCTCGGACAGGGTAAGAAGGAGCAGTACTTC. The chain joins TRBV5-4 to TRBJ2-7, with TRBD1 matching over 8 bases. Looked up from germline, CDR1 is SGHNT and CDR2 is YYREEE (reference sequence). V shed 0 bases, J shed 7 bases, and the junction held 12 bases outside the gene matches. This CDR3 is 16 amino acids long.

The chain links TRBV2 to TRBJ2-1, with 9 bases aligning to TRBD1. The V gene end was trimmed by 6 bases and the J gene end by 4 bases; junction bases not matched to a gene: 7. The CDR3 is 15 amino acids. The germline gives CDR1 SNHLY, CDR2 FYNNEI. This chain's CDR3 is CASREGQGQYNEQFF. Written as DNA, the CDR3 is TGTGCCAGCAGGGAGGGACAGGGTCAATACAATGAGCAGTTCTTC.

This chain connects TRBV2 to TRBJ2-7; 8 bases map to TRBD1. Germline CDR1 SNHLY, CDR2 FYNNEI. V lost 5 bases, J lost 1 base, and 7 bases stayed unmatched. The CDR3 is 15 amino acids. CDR3 in DNA: TGTGCCAGCAGTTACTCAGGGGGCACGTCCTACGAGCAGTACTTC. Its translation is CASSYSGGTSYEQYF.

The chain employs TRBV4-1 and TRBJ2-2; possible D gene TRBD2, 5 bases. Germline assignment: CDR1 MGHRA and CDR2 YSYEKL. V was trimmed by 5 bases and J by 1 base, leaving 11 bases between them. This CDR3 region has 15 residues. For the CDR3, the DNA is TGCGCCAGCAGCGAACCCCGGGGGAACACCGGGGAGCTGTTTTTT. It yields the protein CASSEPRGNTGELFF.

J is TRBJ1-2 and V is TRBV25-1; unclear D gene. The CDR3 has 10 amino acids. Germline CDR1 and CDR2: MGHDK and SYGVNS. With 4 bases removed from V and 5 bases from J, the gap between germline ends came to 2 bases. This CDR3 reads CASSGYGYTF. The CDR3 nucleotides read TGTGCCAGCAGTGGGTATGGCTACACCTTC.

The chain links TRBV19 to TRBJ2-5; D gene ambiguous. Per germline, CDR1 LNHDA and CDR2 SQIVND (reference sequence). The CDR3 totals 15 residues. Trimming stripped 5 bases from V and 4 bases from J, with 17 bases between. CDR3 sequence: CASSLWTGVVETQYF. The CDR3 region has the DNA TGTGCCAGTAGTCTTTGGACGGGCGTGGTAGAGACCCAGTACTTC. Together with reference TRBV19 and TRBJ2-5, the CDR3 gives the full variable domain: DGGITQSPKYLFRKEGQNVTLSCEQNLNHDAMYWYRQDPGQGLRLIYYSQIVNDFQKGDIAEGYSVSREKKESFPLTVTSAQKNPTAFYLCASSLWTGVVETQYFGPGTRLLVL.

The V gene is TRBV7-9, the J gene TRBJ1-1; no definite D call. In germline, CDR1 is SEHNR, CDR2 FQNEAQ (reference sequence). The V and J ends lost 5 bases and 1 base respectively, with 11 bases between them. CDR3 length: 14 residues. The CDR3 sequence: CASSPYPRNTEAFF. The CDR3 bases are TGTGCCAGCAGCCCCTACCCTCGGAACACTGAAGCTTTCTTT. The entire variable domain, with the rest obtained from reference TRBV7-9 and TRBJ1-1, is as follows: DTGVSQNPRHKITKRGQNVTFRCDPISEHNRLYWYRQTLGQGPEFLTYFQNEAQLEKSRLLSDRFSAERPKGSFSTLEIQRTEQGDSAMYLCASSPYPRNTEAFFGQGTRLTVV.

The chain couples TRBV10-3 to TRBJ2-7, with 14 bases lining up with TRBD2. Germline V gene sequence: CDR1 ENHRY, CDR2 SYGVKD. This CDR3 has 18 amino acids. The ends lost 6 bases at V and 3 bases at J; junction bases unmatched: 13. CDR3 sequence reads: CAIRPGLAGVLGFYEQYF. As DNA, the CDR3 is TGTGCCATCAGACCGGGACTAGCGGGAGTTCTAGGTTTCTACGAGCAGTACTTC.

V usage is TRBV10-3 and J usage is TRBJ2-2, with 8 bases matching TRBD1. The germline gives CDR1 ENHRY, CDR2 SYGVKD. This CDR3 has 14 residues. Trimming removed 11 bases from V and 4 bases from J; junction bases left unmatched: 9. The CDR3 DNA reads as TGTGCCGCCCAAGGACAGGGAGGCACCGGGGAGCTGTTTTTT. As protein: CAAQGQGGTGELFF.

The count of this clone is one. This chain joins TRBV13 and TRBJ2-2; TRBD2 matches 11 bases. The CDR3 sequence is 19 residues long. CDR1 is PRHDT and CDR2 is FYEKMQ in the germline V gene (reference sequence). V trimming: 5 bases; J trimming: 5 bases; junction bases outside the gene matches: 16. The CDR3 DNA reads as TGTGCCAGCAGCCCCCACGTGACTAGCGGGGAGTTCGAAACCGGGGAGCTGTTTTTT. Residues: CASSPHVTSGEFETGELFF. Full variable domain (remainder filled in from reference TRBV13 and TRBJ2-2): AAGVIQSPRHLIKEKRETATLKCYPIPRHDTVYWYQQGPGQDPQFLISFYEKMQSDKGSIPDRFSAQQFSDYHSELNMSSLELGDSALYFCASSPHVTSGEFETGELFFGEGSRLTVL.

This clone was counted once. A junction end diverges from the germline sequence, so it may reflect a read error. The chain is built from TRBV7-7 and TRBJ2-5; 10 nucleotides align to TRBD2. In germline, CDR1 is SSHAT, CDR2 FNYEAQ (reference sequence). The CDR3 spans 15 residues. The CDR3 here is CASSTLAGVQETQYF. CDR3 DNA sequence: TGTGCTAGCAGCACGCTAGCGGGAGTACAAGAGACCCAGTACTTC.

The J gene is TRBJ1-4, the V gene TRBV4-1; D is perhaps TRBD1 (6 bases). The germline gives CDR1 MGHRA, CDR2 YSYEKL. Trimming cost V 0 bases and J 8 bases, with 13 bases left between them. The CDR3 spans 15 residues. The CDR3 DNA is TGCGCCAGCAGCCAAGATTGGGGGGCGGAGGAAAAACTGTTTTTT. It encodes CASSQDWGAEEKLFF.

CDR3 coding DNA: TGTGCCAGCAGTGCGGGGGCCTCCTACAATGAGCAGTTCTTC. This codes for CASSAGASYNEQFF. This chain connects TRBV6-5 to TRBJ2-1; tentatively, D is TRBD2 (7 bases). The CDR3 is made up of 14 amino acids. The germline gives CDR1 MNHEY, CDR2 SVGAGI. V was pared by 5 bases and J by 0 bases, with 8 bases between.

The chain combines TRBV12-5 with TRBJ2-6; 10 nucleotides align to TRBD1. Germline V gene lookup returns CDR1 LGHNT and CDR2 FRNRAP. CDR3 size: 18 residues. The trim removed 7 bases at V and 0 bases at J, leaving 9 bases unmatched. The CDR3 here is CASASSWTGGSGANVLTF. DNA for the CDR3: TGTGCTAGTGCCTCTTCGTGGACAGGGGGCTCTGGGGCCAACGTCCTGACTTTC.

V is TRBV29-1 and J is TRBJ1-1; TRBD1 might be the D (6 bases). V lost 1 base, J lost 1 base, and 13 bases lay in between. This CDR3 is 15 amino acids long. Per the germline V gene, CDR1 is SQVTM and CDR2 is ANQGSEA. The CDR3 DNA reads TGCAGCGTTGAAGTACCGGACAGCTCGAACACTGAAGCTTTCTTT. It yields the protein CSVEVPDSSNTEAFF. Full variable domain (rest looked up from reference TRBV29-1 and TRBJ1-1): SAVISQKPSRDICQRGTSLTIQCQVDSQVTMMFWYRQQPGQSLTLIATANQGSEATYESGFVIDKFPISRPNLTFSTLTVSNMSPEDSSIYLCSVEVPDSSNTEAFFGQGTRLTVV.

This chain links TRBV7-9 with TRBJ2-7; 9 bases map to TRBD1. Per the germline V gene, CDR1 is SEHNR and CDR2 is FQNEAQ (reference sequence). The CDR3 runs 15 residues. V shed 7 bases and J 3 bases; nucleotides not matched to a gene: 10. CDR3 sequence: CASTQGDRELYEQYF. In DNA form, the CDR3 reads TGTGCCAGCACCCAGGGGGACAGGGAGCTCTACGAGCAGTACTTC.

The genes are TRBV29-1 and TRBJ2-1, with 9 bases matching TRBD2. This CDR3 region has 17 residues. CDR1 is SQVTM, CDR2 ANQGSEA, per germline. The V gene end was trimmed by 0 bases and the J gene end by 2 bases; junction bases not matched to a gene: 8. DNA of the CDR3: TGCAGCGTTGAAGATCTTCAGACTAGCGGTCCCTACAATGAGCAGTTCTTC. Its protein product is CSVEDLQTSGPYNEQFF.

This chain joins TRBV2 and TRBJ2-1; 7 nucleotides match TRBD1. The V gene's germline CDR1 is SNHLY and CDR2 FYNNEI. The CDR3 runs 12 residues. V dropped 9 bases and J dropped 4; count of bases not matched to a gene: 3. The chain's CDR3 is CARGGVYNEQFF. In nucleotides, the CDR3 is TGTGCCAGAGGGGGCGTTTACAATGAGCAGTTCTTC.

This sequence joins TRBV19 and TRBJ2-1; 8 bases align to TRBD2. The CDR3 covers 17 residues. With 4 bases clipped from V and 4 bases from J, the junction kept 12 bases outside the gene matches. Germline CDR1 reads LNHDA; CDR2 reads SQIVND (reference sequence). The DNA for the CDR3 is TGTGCCAGTAGTAGATCCTCCGGGACTAGGGCTTACAATGAGCAGTTCTTC. Protein product: CASSRSSGTRAYNEQFF.

The chain employs TRBV5-4 and TRBJ2-1; 14 nucleotides match TRBD2. The CDR3 has 15 amino acids. The germline CDR1 and CDR2 sequences are SGHNT and YYREEE (reference sequence). V lost 0 bases to trimming and J lost 9 bases; unmatched junction nucleotides: 2. The CDR3, as DNA: TGTGCCAGCAGCTTGGGACTAGCGGGAGGGGGTGAGCAGTTCTTC. This encodes CASSLGLAGGGEQFF.

The gene calls are TRBV29-1 and TRBJ2-1; 13 nucleotides align to TRBD2. The CDR3 runs to 14 residues. Germline V gives CDR1 SQVTM, CDR2 ANQGSEA. With V trimmed by 6 bases and J by 6 bases, 5 bases remained unmatched. The chain's CDR3 is CSVEGLAGSNEQFF. The CDR3 coding sequence is TGCAGCGTAGAGGGACTAGCGGGGTCCAATGAGCAGTTCTTC.

This sequence joins TRBV5-1 and TRBJ1-1; the D is unclear. Germline V gene sequence: CDR1 SGHRS, CDR2 YFSETQ. The CDR3 runs 14 residues. V was cut by 7 bases and J by 0 bases, with 13 bases left in between. CDR3 nucleotides: TGCGCCAGCCACAGAGAAGATTTGAACACTGAAGCTTTCTTT. Its translation: CASHREDLNTEAFF.

This clone was counted once. The V call is TRBV29-1, the J call TRBJ2-7; a possible D gene is TRBD2 (6 bases). The V end lost 4 bases, the J end lost 0 bases, and 16 bases lay between the germline ends. CDR1 and CDR2 (germline): SQVTM, ANQGSEA. The CDR3 is 15 amino acids. The CDR3 protein is CSVVMASVSSYEQYF. In DNA, the CDR3 is TGCAGCGTTGTAATGGCTAGCGTCAGCTCCTACGAGCAGTACTTC.

The chain couples TRBV28 to TRBJ1-1; D is perhaps TRBD1 (5 bases). Germline V CDR1 and CDR2: MDHEN, SYDVKM. V was trimmed by 3 bases and J by 0 bases, leaving 11 bases between them. The CDR3 totals 15 residues. CDR3 sequence: CASSLGGIMNTEAFF. The CDR3 region has the DNA TGTGCCAGCAGTTTGGGGGGAATCATGAACACTGAAGCTTTCTTT.

The sample holds one count of this clone. The chain joins TRBV4-1 to TRBJ2-7; no reliable D call. Germline V gene data show CDR1 as MGHRA and CDR2 as YSYEKL. The CDR3 is 15 residues long. Between the trimmed V and J ends, which lost 1 base and 1 base, there was a span of 11 bases. CDR3 coding DNA: TGCGCCAGCAGCCAAGTACAGCGCGGATCCTACGAGCAGTACTTC. As protein: CASSQVQRGSYEQYF.

This clone was picked up one time. V gene TRBV7-2 combines with J gene TRBJ2-3; D is tentatively TRBD1 or TRBD2 (6 bases each). The V end was cut by 7 bases, the J end by 4 bases, with 18 bases between. Looked up from germline, CDR1 is SGHTA and CDR2 is FQGNSA. The CDR3 has 15 amino acids. DNA of the CDR3: TGTGCCAGCACCTGGGGGGCGGGTTTCGCAGATACGCAGTATTTT. Its translation is CASTWGAGFADTQYF.